The clone carrying this TCR beta chain was counted ten times or more. Antigen: not known. The CDR3 length is 13 residues. Deletions cut 7 bases from V and 7 bases from J, with 13 bases between. This specimen comes from a study of neurological immune-mediated disorders. Overall study results and limits: Falling below healthy controls, multiple sclerosis showed the least TCR clonal expansion, while HTLV-1-associated myelopathy showed the most. No expanded-clone CDR3 amino acid sequence recurred across subjects, suggesting private TCR-beta repertoires.

Synthesis of cDNA was carried out by template-switch 5'RACE. The reaction used 10-nucleotide random UMIs. Using its own MiXCR run on the 5' RACE reads, TCRdb lists one record per CDR3 protein. Here the sample spans tens of thousands of distinct CDR3 sequences, around 3.7% being singletons. The chain recombines TRBV12-3 or TRBV12-4 with TRBJ1-4; perhaps TRBD1 as D (5 bases). The sequence was obtained from a man aged 40-50 years with multiple sclerosis. Material: PBMCs. The chain's CDR3 is CASNRGDFEKLFF. DNA of the CDR3: TGTGCCAGCAACCGGGGGGATTTTGAAAAACTGTTTTTT.